A selection of T cell receptor beta chains follows, all from one sample in a study of shared clonotypes between healthy human individuals. Repertoires were generated with immunoSEQ multiplex PCR, while TCRdb's copy carries only in-frame clones and drops some. The sample yields about 1.1 million clones, about 80% seen once. Sequencing was carried out using memory CD4+ T cells from PBMCs. The receptors derive from a man between 18 and 29 years old in good health. Some clones in this sample may be carry-over from other donors' samples. Both conserved end residues are part of each CDR3. The D gene is left open where the match is weak. Where a row states a size, it is once, few, many or the class of an expanded clone; other rows omit it.

>TRBJ1-2|-|TRBV10-3|-|12
CAISEEGYGYTF
TGTGCCATCAGTGAGGAGGGGTATGGCTACACCTTC
>TRBJ2-2|-|TRBV6-1|-|16
CASSEAAAVGTGELFF
TGTGCCAGCAGTGAAGCCGCCGCCGTGGGGACCGGGGAGCTGTTTTTT
>TRBJ1-2|-|TRBV23-1|-|15
CASSQSRPQDYGYTF
TGCGCCAGCAGTCAATCGAGACCCCAGGACTATGGCTACACCTTC
>TRBJ2-7|-|TRBV6-1|-|13
CASSDRGVHEQYF
TGTGCCAGCAGTGACAGGGGAGTCCACGAGCAGTACTTC
>TRBJ2-5|-|TRBV5-6|-|14
CASSFRPRWWEQYF
TGTGCCAGCAGCTTTCGACCGCGTTGGTGGGAGCAGTACTTC
>TRBJ2-7|TRBD2|TRBV7-3|-|16
CASSLNPTGRAPEQYF
TGTGCCAGCAGCTTAAATCCGACCGGGAGGGCCCCCGAGCAGTACTTC
>TRBJ2-1|TRBD2|TRBV15|-|21
CATSREIGLAGSWRSYNEQFF
TGTGCCACCAGCAGAGAAATAGGACTAGCGGGGTCCTGGCGCTCCTACAATGAGCAGTTCTTC
>TRBJ2-7|-|TRBV7-2|-|13
CASSSQTRYEQYF
TGTGCCAGCAGCTCACAAACGCGGTACGAGCAGTACTTC
>TRBJ2-1|-|TRBV11-2|-|13
CASSLGINNEQFF
TGTGCCAGCAGCTTAGGCATTAACAATGAGCAGTTCTTC
>TRBJ2-1|-|TRBV5-1|-|13
CASSSGTLNEQFF
TGCGCCAGCAGTTCCGGGACACTCAATGAGCAGTTCTTC
>TRBJ2-2|TRBD2|TRBV5-6|-|18
CASSFSPRLAGGNGELFF
TGTGCCAGCAGCTTTTCCCCCCGGCTAGCGGGAGGGAACGGGGAGCTGTTTTTT
>TRBJ1-1|-|TRBV19|-|15
CASSFGGSMNTEAFF
TGTGCCAGTAGTTTCGGCGGAAGTATGAACACTGAAGCTTTCTTT
>TRBJ1-1|-|TRBV7-3|-|14
CASSLFQGDTEAFF
TGTGCCAGCAGCTTGTTCCAAGGAGACACTGAAGCTTTCTTT
>TRBJ1-4|TRBD1|TRBV6-6|once|14
CASSYGQEGEKLFF
TGTGCCAGCAGTTACGGACAGGAGGGGGAAAAACTGTTTTTT
>TRBJ2-7|TRBD2|TRBV5-4|-|15
CASSSVGLDSYEQYF
TGTGCCAGCAGCTCAGTCGGACTAGACTCCTACGAGCAGTACTTC
>TRBJ2-3|-|TRBV7-2|-|15
CASSLAKRLTDTQYF
TGTGCCAGCAGCTTAGCGAAACGCCTCACAGATACGCAGTATTTT
>TRBJ2-5|TRBD2|TRBV5-1|-|14
CASSTGLGQETQYF
TGCGCCAGCAGCACGGGACTAGGCCAAGAGACCCAGTACTTC
>TRBJ2-1|-|TRBV30|-|11
CAWSLSREQFF
TGTGCCTGGAGTCTTTCACGCGAGCAGTTCTTC